This T cell receptor (beta chain) was retrieved from a study of cytomegalovirus exposure and HLA in healthy donors. This CDR3 has 14 amino acids. Germline CDR1 and CDR2: SEHNR and FQNEAQ (reference sequence). The V and J ends lost 5 bases and 4 bases respectively, with 12 bases between them. The method was immunoSEQ multiplex PCR; TCRdb's version includes in-frame clones alone and lacks a portion of them. Of 140,000 to 150,000 clones listed, roughly 90% are singletons. The clonotype was recovered from a man between 18 and 29 years old in good health and CMV-seropositive. The specimen was PBMCs. V usage is TRBV7-9 and J usage is TRBJ2-1, with D perhaps TRBD1 (5 bases). CDR3 DNA sequence: TGTGCCAGCAGCCCAACGACAGTGTACAATGAGCAGTTCTTC. This codes for CASSPTTVYNEQFF.